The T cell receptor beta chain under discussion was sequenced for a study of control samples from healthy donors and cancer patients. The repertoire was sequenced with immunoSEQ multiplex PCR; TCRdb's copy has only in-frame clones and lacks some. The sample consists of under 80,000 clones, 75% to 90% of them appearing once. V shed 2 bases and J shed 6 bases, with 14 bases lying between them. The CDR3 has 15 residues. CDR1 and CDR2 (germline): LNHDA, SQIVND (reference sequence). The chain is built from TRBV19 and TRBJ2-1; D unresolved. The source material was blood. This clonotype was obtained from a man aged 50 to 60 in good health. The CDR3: CASSIRPRVGNEQFF. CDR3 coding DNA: TGTGCCAGTAGTATAAGGCCCCGAGTCGGCAATGAGCAGTTCTTC.